The 9 T cell receptor beta chains listed next were all sequenced from one sample in a study of T cells in Graves' hyperthyroidism and ophthalmopathy. Amplification targeted TCR beta CDR3 regions from RNA transcripts. The HTBI set primed first-round TCR CDR3 RT-PCR. TCRdb ran MiXCR on the multiplex PCR reads and lists one entry per CDR3 protein. The sample records 300,000 to 450,000 distinct CDR3 sequences, approximately 13% being singletons. Sequenced material: blood. These receptor sequences come from a woman aged 55-75 years with Graves' hyperthyroidism.

This clonotype was detected many times. V and J are TRBV3-1 and TRBJ2-3; D not resolved. The V and J ends lost 3 bases and 2 bases respectively, with 15 bases between them. CDR3 length equals 16 residues. Germline CDR1 reads LGHDT; CDR2 reads YNNKEL (reference sequence). CDR3 amino acids: CASSHAYLRNTDTQYF. In DNA form, the CDR3 reads TGTGCCAGCAGCCATGCTTATTTGCGTAACACAGATACGCAGTATTTT.

This clonotype was recorded a few times. The chain joins TRBV10-3 to TRBJ1-1; D unresolved. The length of the CDR3 is 13 residues. CDR1 and CDR2 from the germline V gene are ENHRY and SYGVKD. The V gene lost 2 bases and the J gene lost 0 bases, with 4 bases spanning the gap. CDR3 in DNA: TGTGCCATCAGTGAGACCTTGAACACTGAAGCTTTCTTT. This encodes CAISETLNTEAFF.

A word on this clonotype: This could be a read error, since a much larger clone is one nucleotide away. The chain links TRBV12-3 or TRBV12-4 to TRBJ2-1, with D unresolved. This CDR3 contains 14 residues. V lost 6 bases and J 10 bases, leaving 19 bases between the germline ends. The CDR3 nucleotides read TGTGCCAGCAGCTTAAGGGCACCTACATCCGAGCAGTTCTTC. It encodes CASSLRAPTSEQFF.

Turning to this clonotype: A clone one base away is much larger, so this may be a read error. This sequence joins TRBV2 and TRBJ2-3; no clear D gene. Germline loops: CDR1 SNHLY, CDR2 FYNNEI. The CDR3 is 12 amino acids. CDR3 region: CVSSVGPDTQYF. CDR3 coding DNA: TGTGTCAGCAGTGTAGGGCCGGATACGCAGTATTTT.

The genes are TRBV6-6 and TRBJ1-2; TRBD1 aligns across 8 bases. This CDR3 spans 18 amino acids. The V segment lost 0 bases and the J segment 3 bases; nucleotides outside the gene matches: 12. Germline lookup yields CDR1 MNHNY and CDR2 SVGAGI (reference sequence). The CDR3 spells CASSYSYDPRGLDYGYTF. In DNA form, the CDR3 reads TGTGCCAGCAGTTACTCCTATGATCCCAGGGGGCTCGACTATGGCTACACCTTC.

The CDR3 here is CASSPTPTPEPYGYTF. CDR3 DNA: TGTGCCAGCAGCCCGACCCCGACACCCGAGCCCTATGGCTACACCTTC. The chain carries TRBV5-5 and TRBJ1-2; D unclear. Germline CDR1 is SGHKS and CDR2 is YYEKEE (reference sequence). V was pared by 4 bases and J by 4 bases, with 20 bases between. The CDR3 extends over 16 amino acids.

This clonotype was picked up many times. The chain recombines TRBV10-3 with TRBJ2-7; the match to TRBD1 covers 7 bases. Germline CDR1 and CDR2: ENHRY and SYGVKD. This CDR3 spans 13 amino acids. J was trimmed by 5 bases and V by 7 bases; bases with no gene match: 8. The chain's CDR3 is CAINLDRDDEQYF. The CDR3 region has the DNA TGTGCCATCAACCTAGACAGGGATGACGAGCAGTACTTC.

This clonotype was seen at least ten times. This rearrangement joins TRBV7-8 to TRBJ1-6; no definite D call. Germline CDR1 is SGHVS and CDR2 is FQNEAQ. This CDR3 is 12 amino acids long. V gave up 2 bases and J gave up 9 bases, with 5 bases separating them. The CDR3 loop reads CASSLTTSPLHF. For the CDR3, the DNA is TGTGCCAGCAGCTTAACGACTTCACCCCTCCACTTT.

This clonotype occurred many times. The rearrangement links TRBV2 to TRBJ2-1; TRBD2 agrees at 7 bases. The CDR3 spans 15 residues. Germline CDR1 is SNHLY and CDR2 is FYNNEI. V lost 6 bases to trimming and J lost 0 bases; unmatched junction nucleotides: 5. CDR3 protein: CASRRGGSSYNEQFF. The CDR3 DNA reads TGTGCCAGCAGGCGGGGCGGGAGCTCCTACAATGAGCAGTTCTTC.